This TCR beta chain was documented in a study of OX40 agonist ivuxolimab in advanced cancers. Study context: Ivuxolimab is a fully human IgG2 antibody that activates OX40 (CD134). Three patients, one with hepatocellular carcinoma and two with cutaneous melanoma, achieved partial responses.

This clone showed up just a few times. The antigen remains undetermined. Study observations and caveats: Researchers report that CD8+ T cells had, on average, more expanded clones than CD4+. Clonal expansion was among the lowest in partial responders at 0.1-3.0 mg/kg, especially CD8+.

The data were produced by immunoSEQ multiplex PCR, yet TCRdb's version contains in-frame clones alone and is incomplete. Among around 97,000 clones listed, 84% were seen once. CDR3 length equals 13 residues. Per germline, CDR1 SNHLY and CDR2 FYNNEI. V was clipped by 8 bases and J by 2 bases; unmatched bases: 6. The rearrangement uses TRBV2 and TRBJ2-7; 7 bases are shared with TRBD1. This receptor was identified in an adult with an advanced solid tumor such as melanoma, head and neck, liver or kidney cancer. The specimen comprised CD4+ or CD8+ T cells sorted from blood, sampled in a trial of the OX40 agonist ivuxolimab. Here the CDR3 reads CASVRDSAYEQYF. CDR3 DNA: TGTGCCAGCGTCCGGGACAGTGCCTACGAGCAGTACTTC.